These T cell receptor beta chains were read from a single sample in a study of OX40 agonist ivuxolimab in advanced cancers. Here immunoSEQ multiplex PCR was the method, and the copy in TCRdb shows in-frame clones only, minus some. Seen here are roughly 65,000 clones, around four fifths observed once, and the top ten hold roughly 11%. Sequenced material: CD4+ or CD8+ T cells sorted from blood, taken in a trial of the OX40 agonist ivuxolimab. Receptors originate from an adult with an advanced solid tumor such as melanoma, head and neck, liver or kidney cancer. CDR3s include the opening cysteine and the closing phenylalanine or tryptophan. D genes are given only for firm matches. Where a row states a size, it is once, few, many or the class of an expanded clone; other rows omit it.

v_gene	abundance	j_gene	d_gene	CDR3nt	CDR3aa
TRBV15	once	TRBJ1-2	TRBD1	TGTGCCACCAGCAGAGGAGGGGAGGGACAGTCCTATGGCTACACCTTC	CATSRGGEGQSYGYTF
TRBV5-8	-	TRBJ2-1	-	TGTGCCAGCAGCTTGGCCAGGGGCATTTACAATGAGCAGTTCTTC	CASSLARGIYNEQFF
TRBV30	-	TRBJ2-1	-	TGTGCCTGGAGTGTAGGGTGGGTGAGCTCCTACAATGAGCAGTTCTTC	CAWSVGWVSSYNEQFF
TRBV29-1	-	TRBJ2-1	TRBD2	TGCAGCGGCGGGAGGGGGCAGGGCAATGAGCAGTTCTTC	CSGGRGQGNEQFF
TRBV6-5	-	TRBJ1-1	TRBD1	TGTGCCAGCAGACGACAGGGGATTGAAGCTTTCTTT	CASRRQGIEAFF
TRBV5-1	-	TRBJ2-3	-	TGCGCCAGCAGCTGGGGCCTCGGGGGCCGCACAGATACGCAGTATTTT	CASSWGLGGRTDTQYF
TRBV11-2	-	TRBJ2-3	-	TGTGCCAGCAGCTTAGTACCCGTTTCGTCCACAGATACGCAGTATTTT	CASSLVPVSSTDTQYF
TRBV4-3	few	TRBJ2-2	-	TGCGCCAGCAGCCAAGTCGGCGCGGGAAACACCGGGGAGCTGTTTTTT	CASSQVGAGNTGELFF
TRBV28	few	TRBJ1-1	TRBD1	TGTGCCAGCAGTTACCGGGGACAGGGAGGCACTGAAGCTTTCTTT	CASSYRGQGGTEAFF
TRBV13	-	TRBJ2-7	-	TGTGCCAGCAGCTCCTCCTGGGACTTAGCCTACGAGCAGTACTTC	CASSSSWDLAYEQYF
TRBV2	-	TRBJ1-1	-	TGTGCCAGCAGTGTTCTTAGTGCTCTGAGCACTGAAGCTTTCTTT	CASSVLSALSTEAFF
TRBV28	-	TRBJ2-1	TRBD2	TGTGCCAGCAGTCAGCGGGGTGGGAGGGGACGGTATGAGCAGTTCTTC	CASSQRGGRGRYEQFF
TRBV27	-	TRBJ1-1	-	TGTGCCAGCAGTTTAAGGGGTGCCCCCTCTGAAGCTTTCTTT	CASSLRGAPSEAFF
TRBV7-2	-	TRBJ1-1	-	TGTGCCAGCAGCTTATCAGGAGTAACTGAAGCTTTCTTT	CASSLSGVTEAFF
TRBV18	-	TRBJ2-3	-	TGTGCCAGCTACACCACCAGGGAAGGGGGGACAGATACGCAGTATTTT	CASYTTREGGTDTQYF
TRBV4-1	-	TRBJ2-2	TRBD1	TGCGCCAGCAGTCGGTCCCTGTCCGGGACAGGGAGATTTGCCGGGGAGCTGTTTTTT	CASSRSLSGTGRFAGELFF
TRBV5-1	-	TRBJ1-1	-	TGCGCCAGCAGCTTGGCCCGGGGTGCCGACACTGAAGCTTTCTTT	CASSLARGADTEAFF
TRBV4-1	-	TRBJ2-1	TRBD2	TGCGCCAGCAGCCAACATTGGGGGACTAGCTTCAATGAGCAGTTCTTC	CASSQHWGTSFNEQFF
TRBV15	-	TRBJ1-5	-	TGTGCCACCAGCCAGCGACAGTTTAGCAATCAGCCCCAGCATTTT	CATSQRQFSNQPQHF
TRBV7-8	-	TRBJ2-5	TRBD1	TGTGCCAGCAGCTTAGGGGGACAGGGGGACCAAGAGACCCAGTACTTC	CASSLGGQGDQETQYF
TRBV7-2	-	TRBJ2-7	-	TGTGCCAGCAGCCCCTCCTTTGGTTACGAGCAGTACTTC	CASSPSFGYEQYF
TRBV27	-	TRBJ2-2	-	TGTGCCAGCAAGAAAGGGGTAAACACCGGGGAGCTGTTTTTT	CASKKGVNTGELFF